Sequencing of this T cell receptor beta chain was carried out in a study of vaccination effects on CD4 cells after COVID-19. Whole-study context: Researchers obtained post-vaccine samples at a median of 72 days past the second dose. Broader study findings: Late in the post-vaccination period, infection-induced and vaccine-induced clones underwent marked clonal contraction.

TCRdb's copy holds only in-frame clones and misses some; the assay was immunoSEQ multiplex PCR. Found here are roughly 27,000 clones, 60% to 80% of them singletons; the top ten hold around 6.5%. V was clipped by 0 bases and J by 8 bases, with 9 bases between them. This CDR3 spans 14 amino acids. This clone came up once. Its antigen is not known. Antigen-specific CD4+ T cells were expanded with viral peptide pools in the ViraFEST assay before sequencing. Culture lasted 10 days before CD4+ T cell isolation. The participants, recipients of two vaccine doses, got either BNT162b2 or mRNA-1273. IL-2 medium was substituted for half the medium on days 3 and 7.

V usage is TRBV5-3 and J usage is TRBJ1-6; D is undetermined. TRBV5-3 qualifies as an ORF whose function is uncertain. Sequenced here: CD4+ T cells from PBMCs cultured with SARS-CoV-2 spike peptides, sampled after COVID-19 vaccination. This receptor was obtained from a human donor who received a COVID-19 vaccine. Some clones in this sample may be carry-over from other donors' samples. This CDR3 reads CARSLVSQDSPLHF. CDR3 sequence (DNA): TGTGCCAGAAGCTTGGTTTCCCAGGATTCACCCCTCCACTTT.